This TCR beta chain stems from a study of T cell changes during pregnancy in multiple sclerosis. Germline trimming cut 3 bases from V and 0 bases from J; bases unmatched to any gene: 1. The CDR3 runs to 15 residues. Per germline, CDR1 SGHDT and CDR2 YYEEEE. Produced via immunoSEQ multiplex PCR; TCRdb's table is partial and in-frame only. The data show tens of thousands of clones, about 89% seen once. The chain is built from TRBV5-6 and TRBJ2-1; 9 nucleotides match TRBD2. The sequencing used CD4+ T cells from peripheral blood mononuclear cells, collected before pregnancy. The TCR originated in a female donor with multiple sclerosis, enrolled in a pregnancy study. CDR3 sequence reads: CASSSAGGSYNEQFF. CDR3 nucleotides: TGTGCCAGCAGCTCAGCGGGGGGCTCCTACAATGAGCAGTTCTTC.